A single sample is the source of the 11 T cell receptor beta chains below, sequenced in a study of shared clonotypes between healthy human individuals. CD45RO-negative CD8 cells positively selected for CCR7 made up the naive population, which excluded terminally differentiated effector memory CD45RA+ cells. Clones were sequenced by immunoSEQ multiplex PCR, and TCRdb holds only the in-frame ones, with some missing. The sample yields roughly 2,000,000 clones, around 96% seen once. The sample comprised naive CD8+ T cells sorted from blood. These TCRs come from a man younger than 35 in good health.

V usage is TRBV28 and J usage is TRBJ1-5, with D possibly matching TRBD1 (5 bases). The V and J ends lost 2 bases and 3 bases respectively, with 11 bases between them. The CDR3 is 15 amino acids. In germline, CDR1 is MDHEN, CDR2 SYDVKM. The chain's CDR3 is CASSLVQVVNQPQHF. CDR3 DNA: TGTGCCAGCAGTTTAGTACAGGTAGTCAATCAGCCCCAGCATTTT.

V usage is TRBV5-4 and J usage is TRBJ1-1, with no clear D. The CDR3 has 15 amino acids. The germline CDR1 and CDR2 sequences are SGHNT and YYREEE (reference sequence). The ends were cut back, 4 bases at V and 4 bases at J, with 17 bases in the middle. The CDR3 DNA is TGTGCCAGCAGCGGAACCCACCAACAATTCACTGAAGCTTTCTTT. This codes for CASSGTHQQFTEAFF.

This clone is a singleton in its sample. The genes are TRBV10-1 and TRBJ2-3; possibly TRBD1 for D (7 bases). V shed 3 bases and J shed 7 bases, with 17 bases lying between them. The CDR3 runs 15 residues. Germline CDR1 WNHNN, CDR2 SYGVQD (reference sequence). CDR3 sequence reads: CASSDRQGGLNTQYF. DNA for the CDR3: TGCGCCAGCAGTGATCGACAGGGAGGCCTAAATACGCAGTATTTT.

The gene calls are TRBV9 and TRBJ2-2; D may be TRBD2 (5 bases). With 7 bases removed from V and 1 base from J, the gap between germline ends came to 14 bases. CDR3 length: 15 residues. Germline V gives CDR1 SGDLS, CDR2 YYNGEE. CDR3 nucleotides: TGTGCCAGCGGACTCGGAACTAAGAACACCGGGGAGCTGTTTTTT. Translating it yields CASGLGTKNTGELFF.

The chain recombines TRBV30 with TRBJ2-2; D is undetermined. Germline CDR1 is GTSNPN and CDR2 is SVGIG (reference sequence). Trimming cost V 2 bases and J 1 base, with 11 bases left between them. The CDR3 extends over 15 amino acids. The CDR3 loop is CAWSPEPLNTGELFF. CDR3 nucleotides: TGTGCCTGGAGTCCAGAACCCTTGAACACCGGGGAGCTGTTTTTT.

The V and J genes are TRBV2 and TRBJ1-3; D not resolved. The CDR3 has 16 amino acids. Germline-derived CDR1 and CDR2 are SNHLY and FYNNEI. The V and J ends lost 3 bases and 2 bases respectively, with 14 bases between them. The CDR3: CASSEATLAAGNTIYF. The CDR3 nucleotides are TGTGCCAGCAGTGAGGCGACACTGGCAGCTGGAAACACCATATATTTT. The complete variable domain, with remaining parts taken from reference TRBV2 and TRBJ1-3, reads EPEVTQTPSHQVTQMGQEVILRCVPISNHLYFYWYRQILGQKVEFLVSFYNNEISEKSEIFDDQFSVERPDGSNFTLKIRSTKLEDSAMYFCASSEATLAAGNTIYFGEGSWLTVV.

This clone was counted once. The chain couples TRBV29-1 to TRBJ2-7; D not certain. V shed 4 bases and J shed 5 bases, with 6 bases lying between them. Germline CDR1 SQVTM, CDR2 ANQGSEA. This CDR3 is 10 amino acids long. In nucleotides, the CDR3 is TGCAGCGTTGTGATTGACGAGCAGTACTTC. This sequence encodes CSVVIDEQYF.

CDR3 DNA: TGTGCCAGCAGTCCATCGGCCCTCGGGGGCGAGACCCAGTACTTC. Translation gives CASSPSALGGETQYF. This rearrangement joins TRBV27 to TRBJ2-5; TRBD1 or TRBD2 may be the D gene (6 bases each). CDR1 is MNHEY, CDR2 SMNVEV, per germline (reference sequence). This CDR3 is 15 amino acids long. V was pared by 5 bases and J by 5 bases, with 18 bases between.

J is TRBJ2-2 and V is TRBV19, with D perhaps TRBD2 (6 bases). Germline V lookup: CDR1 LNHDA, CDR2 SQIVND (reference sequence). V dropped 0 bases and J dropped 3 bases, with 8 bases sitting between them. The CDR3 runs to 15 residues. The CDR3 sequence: CASSIDWGDTGELFF. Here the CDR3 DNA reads TGTGCCAGTAGTATAGATTGGGGGGACACCGGGGAGCTGTTTTTT.

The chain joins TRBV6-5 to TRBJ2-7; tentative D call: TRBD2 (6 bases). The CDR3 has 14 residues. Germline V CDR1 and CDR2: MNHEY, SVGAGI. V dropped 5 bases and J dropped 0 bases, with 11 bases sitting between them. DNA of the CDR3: TGTGCCAGCAGTGGCTGGGAGGACTCCTACGAGCAGTACTTC. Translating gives CASSGWEDSYEQYF.

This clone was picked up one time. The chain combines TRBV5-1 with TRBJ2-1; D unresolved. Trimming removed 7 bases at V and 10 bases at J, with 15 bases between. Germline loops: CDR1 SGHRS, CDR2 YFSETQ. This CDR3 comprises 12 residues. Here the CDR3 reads CASQGIGREQFF. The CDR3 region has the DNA TGCGCCAGCCAAGGGATCGGACGGGAGCAGTTCTTC.